Sequencing of this T cell receptor (beta chain) was carried out in a study of technical replicates of blood from a few donors. Profiled with immunoSEQ multiplex PCR; TCRdb holds only in-frame clones, not every one. The data contain over 55,000 clones, around 97% of them singletons. The clonotype originates from a human donor in good health. The specimen sequenced was T cells isolated from PBMCs.

The CDR3 here is CASRNPGEGPYEQYF. CDR3 bases: TGCGCCAGCAGGAATCCGGGAGAGGGCCCCTACGAGCAGTACTTC. The rearrangement uses TRBV10-2 and TRBJ2-7, with a possible D match to TRBD2 (6 bases). The CDR3 contains 15 residues. V lost 6 bases to trimming and J lost 2 bases, with 17 bases between them. Germline V gives CDR1 WSHSY, CDR2 SAAADI.